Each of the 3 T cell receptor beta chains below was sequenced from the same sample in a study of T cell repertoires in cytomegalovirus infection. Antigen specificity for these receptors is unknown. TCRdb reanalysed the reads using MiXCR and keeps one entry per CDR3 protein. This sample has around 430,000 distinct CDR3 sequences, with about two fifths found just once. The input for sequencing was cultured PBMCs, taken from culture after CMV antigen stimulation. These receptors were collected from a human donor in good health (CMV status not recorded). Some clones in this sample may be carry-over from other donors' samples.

The CDR3 sequence is CASSLLSGGAYEQFF. The DNA of the CDR3 is TGTGCCAGCAGCTTACTTAGCGGGGGGGCGTATGAGCAGTTCTTC. V is TRBV7-2 and J is TRBJ2-1, with TRBD2 matching over 11 bases. The germline gives CDR1 SGHTA, CDR2 FQGNSA. The CDR3 runs 15 residues. The junction had 5 bases not matched to a gene; V was cut back by 2 bases and J by 8 bases.

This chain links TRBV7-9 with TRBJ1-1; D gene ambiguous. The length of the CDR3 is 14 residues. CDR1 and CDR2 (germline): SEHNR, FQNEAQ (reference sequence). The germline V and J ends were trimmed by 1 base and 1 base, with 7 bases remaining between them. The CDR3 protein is CASSLVPRNTEAFF. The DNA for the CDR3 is TGTGCCAGCAGCTTAGTGCCGAGGAACACTGAAGCTTTCTTT.

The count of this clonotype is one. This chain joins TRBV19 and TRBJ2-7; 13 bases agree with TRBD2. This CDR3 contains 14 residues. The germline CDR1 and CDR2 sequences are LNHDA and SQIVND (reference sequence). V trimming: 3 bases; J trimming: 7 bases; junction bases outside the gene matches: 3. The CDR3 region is CASSMWTSGGEQYF. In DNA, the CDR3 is TGTGCCAGTAGTATGTGGACTAGCGGGGGAGAGCAGTACTTC.